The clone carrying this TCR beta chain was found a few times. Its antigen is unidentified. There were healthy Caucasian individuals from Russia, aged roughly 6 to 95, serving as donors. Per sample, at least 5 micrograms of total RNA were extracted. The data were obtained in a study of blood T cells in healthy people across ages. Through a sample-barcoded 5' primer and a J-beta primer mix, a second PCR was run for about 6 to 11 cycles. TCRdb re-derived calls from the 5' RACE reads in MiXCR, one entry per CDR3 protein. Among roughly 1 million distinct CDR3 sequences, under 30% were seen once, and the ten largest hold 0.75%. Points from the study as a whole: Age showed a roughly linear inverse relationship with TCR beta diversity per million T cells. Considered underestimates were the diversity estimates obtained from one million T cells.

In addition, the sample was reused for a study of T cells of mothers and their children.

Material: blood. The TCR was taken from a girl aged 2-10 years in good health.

This CDR3 is CASSPGQASGANVLTF. CDR3 nucleotides: TGTGCCAGCAGCCCCGGACAGGCTTCCGGGGCCAACGTCCTGACTTTC. This chain connects TRBV5-5 to TRBJ2-6, with TRBD1 matching over 7 bases. Germline trimming cut 4 bases from V and 4 bases from J; bases unmatched to any gene: 8. Germline V gene lookup returns CDR1 SGHKS and CDR2 YYEKEE (reference sequence). The CDR3 consists of 16 residues.